This TCR beta chain was found in a study of blood T cell repertoires in COVID-19 (dated by TCRdb to about 2020). Regarding the research as a whole: Samples from collaborators originated in the United States, Italy and Spain and spanned both the acute and convalescent phases of COVID-19. The dataset comprised deeply sampled blood TCRbeta repertoires from subjects exposed to, actively infected with, or recovered from COVID-19. Samples came from the ongoing ImmuneRACE study (first 160 participants) plus 1,254 subjects from 6 global collaborators. The sample metadata nearly always contained a de-identified subject ID, COVID-19 status, age in years and sex. The material from the prospective study consisted of cDNA or gDNA derived from T cells, B-cell-depleted T cells, or PBMCs. The repertoires were released in a freely available public database meant as a resource for research on the immune response to SARS-CoV-2. Where HLA class I and class II types were available, the types were taken from metadata supplied by the sample provider, not from assay-based typing.

TCRbeta CDR3 regions were amplified from genomic DNA using the immunoSEQ Assay, a bias-controlled multiplex PCR. Turning to the authors' computational methods: The number of nucleated cells in each sample was estimated by amplification of reference gene primers within the assay. To quantify the absolute abundance of each unique TCRbeta CDR3 rearrangement, sequence reads were collapsed and filtered. For each sample, productive Simpson clonality was calculated by taking the square root of Simpson's diversity index across productive rearrangements. Imported from immuneACCESS, the table was reduced by TCRdb to in-frame sequences with V and J called. These copies leave out some clones; in studies compared against another copy, an unresolved V gene accounts for under half, and the cause of the remainder is not known. The DNA gave D and trimming, while V, J and clone size come from that table. This sample is represented by about 260,000 clones; 88% of them were singletons. The ten largest clones capture 0.65% to 0.8% of the sample.

Note on this clone: Its antigen has not been determined. One base away there is no much larger clone; base qualities are not given.

The junction shows trimming of 6 bases on V and 3 bases on J, and the gene matches do not reach 9 bases of it. Sequences SGHNT (CDR1) and YYREEE (CDR2) are obtained from the germline V gene (reference sequence). The CDR3 starts with the cysteine, ends with the phenylalanine, and has 14 residues. Only the CDR3 portion is preserved as DNA: 42 bases, with reading frame beginning at the first base. The collaborating institutions used their own protocols to collect whole blood in K2EDTA tubes. Collaborator samples were shipped for TCRbeta analysis as frozen whole blood, isolated PBMCs, or DNA extracted from either sample type. The paper as a whole reports these results and caveats: The quantity of clinical and demographic metadata differed by source and by participant and was supplied without curation.

This sequence uses TRBV5-4 and TRBJ2-7; 7 middle bases align to TRBD1. This receptor was identified in a human donor in a cohort sampled during active COVID-19. Sequenced material: peripheral blood. The nucleotide sequence is TGTGCCAGCACCTCCGGAAGGGGGCTCTACGAGCAGTACTTC. It specifies CASTSGRGLYEQYF.